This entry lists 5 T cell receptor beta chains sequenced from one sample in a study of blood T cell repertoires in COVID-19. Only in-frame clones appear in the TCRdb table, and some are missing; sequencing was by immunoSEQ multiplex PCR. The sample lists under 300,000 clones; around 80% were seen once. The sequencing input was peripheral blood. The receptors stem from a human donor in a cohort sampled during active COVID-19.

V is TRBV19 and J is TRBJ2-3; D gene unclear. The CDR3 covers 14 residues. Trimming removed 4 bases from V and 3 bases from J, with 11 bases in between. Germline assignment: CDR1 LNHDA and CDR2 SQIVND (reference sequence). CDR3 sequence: CASSNTPRTDTQYF. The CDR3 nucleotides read TGTGCCAGTAGTAATACCCCGAGGACAGATACGCAGTATTTT.

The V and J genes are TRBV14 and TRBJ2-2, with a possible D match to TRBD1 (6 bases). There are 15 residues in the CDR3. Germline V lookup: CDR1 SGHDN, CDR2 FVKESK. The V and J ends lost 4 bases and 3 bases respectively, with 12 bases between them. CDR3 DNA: TGTGCCAGCAGCCTACCGGGACACTACACCGGGGAGCTGTTTTTT. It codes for CASSLPGHYTGELFF.

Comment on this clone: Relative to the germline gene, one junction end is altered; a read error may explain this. CDR3 region: CASSLVPAGDVF. The CDR3 coding sequence is TGTGCCAGCAGCTTAGTCCCAGCGGGGGACGTTTTT. The V call is TRBV7-2, the J call TRBJ2-3, with 8 nucleotides matching TRBD2. The CDR3 runs 12 residues. Germline CDR1 and CDR2: SGHTA and FQGNSA. The full variable domain, rest sourced from reference TRBV7-2 and TRBJ2-3, is GAGVSQSPSNKVTEKGKDVELRCDPISGHTALYWYRQSLGQGLEFLIYFQGNSAPDKSGLPSDRFSAERTGGSVSTLTIQRTQQEDSAVYLCASSLVPAGDVFGPGTRLTVL.

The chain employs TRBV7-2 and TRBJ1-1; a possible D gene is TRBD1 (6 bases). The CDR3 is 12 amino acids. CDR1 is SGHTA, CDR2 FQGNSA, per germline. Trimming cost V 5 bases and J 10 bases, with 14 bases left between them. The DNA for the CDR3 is TGTGCCAGCAGCATTACAGGGCGGTCAGCTTTCTTT. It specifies CASSITGRSAFF.

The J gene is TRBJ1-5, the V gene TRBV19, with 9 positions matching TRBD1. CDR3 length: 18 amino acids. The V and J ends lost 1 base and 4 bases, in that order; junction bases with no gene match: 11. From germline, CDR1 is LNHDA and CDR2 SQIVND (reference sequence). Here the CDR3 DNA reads TGTGCCAGTAGTATAGGAGCCCCCGGGACAGGGTGGAATCAGCCCCAGCATTTT. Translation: CASSIGAPGTGWNQPQHF. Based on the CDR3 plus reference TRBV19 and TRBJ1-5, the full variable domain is DGGITQSPKYLFRKEGQNVTLSCEQNLNHDAMYWYRQDPGQGLRLIYYSQIVNDFQKGDIAEGYSVSREKKESFPLTVTSAQKNPTAFYLCASSIGAPGTGWNQPQHFGDGTRLSIL.